A single sample is the source of the 3 T cell receptor beta chains below, sequenced in a study of T cell responses to AZD1222 COVID-19 vaccine. Sequenced by immunoSEQ multiplex PCR; TCRdb stores in-frame clones only, minus some. The repertoire has about 120,000 clones, roughly 90% of them found once; the top ten carry approximately 3.5%. The sample was peripheral blood, taken on day 0 of AZD1222 vaccination. These receptors were collected from an adult in good health.

This clone occurred once. V gene TRBV7-6 combines with J gene TRBJ2-1, with unresolved D. The germline V gene encodes CDR1 SGHVS and CDR2 FNYEAQ. The CDR3 length is 12 residues. Trimming took 5 bases from V and 8 from J, leaving 10 bases between them. Written as DNA, the CDR3 is TGTGCCAGCAGCGACGACATCTATGAGCAGTTCTTC. Translation: CASSDDIYEQFF.

The J gene is TRBJ2-1, the V gene TRBV19, with 8 positions matching TRBD2. Germline V gives CDR1 LNHDA, CDR2 SQIVND (reference sequence). The CDR3 runs to 17 residues. Unmatched junction bases numbered 10, after V lost 3 bases and J lost 3 bases. The CDR3 DNA reads TGTGCCAGTAGTATGTTACCTTCCGGGACTAGCTACAATGAGCAGTTCTTC. It is translated as CASSMLPSGTSYNEQFF.

The chain carries TRBV3-1 (or the pseudogene TRBV3-2) and TRBJ2-5; D is undetermined. V was cut by 4 bases and J by 5 bases, with 11 bases left in between. The CDR3 runs to 13 residues. CDR1 and CDR2 (germline): LGHDT, YNNKEL (reference sequence). This CDR3 is CASSPLGRETQYF. Written as DNA, the CDR3 is TGTGCCAGCAGCCCTCTTGGGCGGGAGACCCAGTACTTC.